A selection of T cell receptor beta chains follows, all from one sample in a study of technical replicates of blood from a handful of donors. Produced via immunoSEQ multiplex PCR; TCRdb's table is partial and in-frame only. The data hold roughly 68,000 clones, with approximately 90% observed a single time. The sample consisted of PBMCs. These receptors were taken from a human donor in good health. Some clones in this sample may be carry-over from other donors' samples. Both conserved end residues are part of each CDR3. Fields, in order: CDR3 DNA, CDR3 protein, J gene, D gene, clone size, V gene. A D gene is named only where the DNA matches it firmly. The size entry is marked missing in some rows and otherwise reads once, few, many or a size class.

TGTGCCAGCAGCCGCGGGGTCCAAGAGACCCAGTACTTC | CASSRGVQETQYF | TRBJ2-5 | NA | NA | TRBV7-9
TGTGCCAGTACCTTCGGGACTCAAGCTTTCTTT | CASTFGTQAFF | TRBJ1-1 | NA | NA | TRBV19
TGCGCCAGCAGCCCGGACAGAGGAACCTATAATTCACCCCTCCACTTT | CASSPDRGTYNSPLHF | TRBJ1-6 | NA | NA | TRBV5-1
TGTGCCAGCAGCTTAACAGGGAGCACCGGGGAGCTGTTTTTT | CASSLTGSTGELFF | TRBJ2-2 | NA | NA | TRBV5-6
TGTGCTAGTGGTTTGGTACTAGGGGGATCTGGAAACACCATATATTTT | CASGLVLGGSGNTIYF | TRBJ1-3 | NA | NA | TRBV12-5
TGCAGCGCAACCTCAGCCCGAGGCCCTGAAGCTTTCTTT | CSATSARGPEAFF | TRBJ1-1 | NA | NA | TRBV29-1
TGTGCCGCGGGGACCGGGACCACCATAAGCACAGATACGCAGTATTTT | CAAGTGTTISTDTQYF | TRBJ2-3 | NA | NA | TRBV10-3
TGTGCCTGGGAAGGGACAGGCCACTACGAGCAGTACTTC | CAWEGTGHYEQYF | TRBJ2-7 | TRBD1 | NA | TRBV30
TGCGCCAGCAGGCGACTGGCGGGACAGGGGCTAAAGAGCTCCTACGAGCAGTACTTC | CASRRLAGQGLKSSYEQYF | TRBJ2-7 | TRBD1 | NA | TRBV5-1
TGTGCCAGCTCACCGGGACAGGGCGGCGGGGCCAACGTCCTGACTTTC | CASSPGQGGGANVLTF | TRBJ2-6 | TRBD1 | once | TRBV18
TGTGCCAGCAGCCCACAGGGGGCAGCTAATGAAAAACTGTTTTTT | CASSPQGAANEKLFF | TRBJ1-4 | TRBD1 | once | TRBV7-9
TGTGCCAGCAGCCCCAGTTTCACAGGGGATGGGACTAATGAAAAACTGTTTTTT | CASSPSFTGDGTNEKLFF | TRBJ1-4 | TRBD1 | NA | TRBV7-9
TGTGCCAGCAGCGTAGAGGCATATGGGGGGAACTATGGCTACACCTTC | CASSVEAYGGNYGYTF | TRBJ1-2 | NA | NA | TRBV9
TGTGCCAGCAGCCCGCGGGGGGGTTCAGGGGCCAACGTCCTGACTTTC | CASSPRGGSGANVLTF | TRBJ2-6 | TRBD2 | once | TRBV7-7
TGTGCCAGCAGCGGGGGCATCGGGGGGAATACAGATACGCAGTATTTT | CASSGGIGGNTDTQYF | TRBJ2-3 | TRBD2 | NA | TRBV9
TGTGCCAGCAGTTACTCTGGCCAGGCCAAAAACATTCAGTACTTC | CASSYSGQAKNIQYF | TRBJ2-4 | NA | NA | TRBV6-5
TGTGCCAGCAGCTTAGGCGTGCAGGCCCTCTTGTACGAGCAGTACTTC | CASSLGVQALLYEQYF | TRBJ2-7 | NA | once | TRBV7-2
TGTGCCAGCAGCGCCGGGACAGGGACGTCCGGGGAGCTGTTTTTT | CASSAGTGTSGELFF | TRBJ2-2 | TRBD1 | NA | TRBV7-7
TGCGCCAGCAGCCAAGCTACAGGGGCAAAGACCCAGTACTTC | CASSQATGAKTQYF | TRBJ2-5 | TRBD1 | NA | TRBV4-1
TGTGCCACCAGCAGAGATCAAGGGACTAGCGGGAGCTCCTACAATGAGCAGTTCTTC | CATSRDQGTSGSSYNEQFF | TRBJ2-1 | TRBD2 | NA | TRBV15
TGCGCCAGCAGTGAGGGCAGGGCGAATTCACCCCTCCACTTT | CASSEGRANSPLHF | TRBJ1-6 | NA | few | TRBV10-2
TGTGCCAGCAGTTATGGGGGGACGCCCACAGATACGCAGTATTTT | CASSYGGTPTDTQYF | TRBJ2-3 | NA | once | TRBV6-6
TGTGCCAGCAGCCAGGGTTTAGGGGAGCAGTTCTTC | CASSQGLGEQFF | TRBJ2-1 | NA | few | TRBV13
TGTGCCAGCAGCTTTTCTTATGACTACCGAGTGGGGACAGATACGCAGTATTTT | CASSFSYDYRVGTDTQYF | TRBJ2-3 | NA | NA | TRBV7-8
TGTGCCAGCAGTCTCCAGAGGAACTATGGCTACACCTTC | CASSLQRNYGYTF | TRBJ1-2 | NA | NA | TRBV27
TGCGCCAGCAGCTTGGTCGCCTCCGGGAGACAAGAGACCCAGTACTTC | CASSLVASGRQETQYF | TRBJ2-5 | NA | once | TRBV5-1
TGTGCCAGCAGAAAAAACCAGGATGTCGATGAGCAGTTCTTC | CASRKNQDVDEQFF | TRBJ2-1 | NA | once | TRBV6-6
TGTGCCAGCAGCTTGTCGTTTTCTGGTCAGGGGTGGCGCGAGCAGTACTTC | CASSLSFSGQGWREQYF | TRBJ2-7 | NA | NA | TRBV5-5